This entry lists 27 T cell receptor beta chains sequenced from one sample in a study of CD8+ T cells in alopecia areata. Following RNA extraction, reverse transcription yielded cDNA that acted as the sequencing template. Data came from immunoSEQ multiplex PCR; TCRdb stores just in-frame clones and leaves some out. The table shows around 98,000 clones, with 40% to 55% occurring only once. Sequenced sample: CD4+ T cells sorted from blood. Source of these receptors: a human donor with alopecia areata.

The chain recombines TRBV29-1 with TRBJ2-2; D not certain. Germline loops: CDR1 SQVTM, CDR2 ANQGSEA. The CDR3 has 12 residues. Trimming shortened V by 5 bases and J by 0 bases, and 4 bases separated the two germline ends. This chain's CDR3 is CSVQPNTGELFF. The CDR3 DNA reads TGCAGCGTTCAGCCGAACACCGGGGAGCTGTTTTTT.

This clone was detected only a few times. V is TRBV5-6 and J is TRBJ1-6; D gene unclear. Trimming took off 0 bases at V and 10 bases at J, with 8 bases between the two ends. This CDR3 is 13 amino acids long. Germline CDR1 reads SGHDT; CDR2 reads YYEEEE. CDR3 in DNA: TGTGCCAGCAGCTTGGACAAGTACTCACCCCTCCACTTT. It codes for CASSLDKYSPLHF.

V usage is TRBV13 and J usage is TRBJ2-1, with D tentatively TRBD1 (6 bases). The CDR3 runs 12 residues. V dropped 4 bases and J dropped 9 bases, with 10 bases sitting between them. CDR1 and CDR2 (germline): PRHDT, FYEKMQ (reference sequence). The CDR3 sequence is CASSWGQGEQFF. The CDR3 DNA reads TGTGCCAGCAGCTGGGGGCAGGGTGAGCAGTTCTTC.

The chain joins TRBV5-1 to TRBJ2-5; either TRBD1 or TRBD2 may fit D (6 bases each). Germline-derived CDR1 and CDR2 are SGHRS and YFSETQ. Trimming removed 1 base from V and 1 base from J, with 8 bases in between. The length of the CDR3 is 14 residues. DNA for the CDR3: TGCGCCAGCAGCTTGTCGGGGGCCCAAGAGACCCAGTACTTC. It yields the protein CASSLSGAQETQYF.

This clone was detected only a few times. The gene calls are TRBV28 and TRBJ2-5, with 8 positions matching TRBD2. Germline assignment: CDR1 MDHEN and CDR2 SYDVKM. The junction had 12 bases not matched to a gene; V was cut back by 5 bases and J by 7 bases. CDR3 length: 15 amino acids. This chain's CDR3 is CASSASGLGFRTQYF. CDR3 bases: TGTGCCAGCAGTGCCTCGGGACTAGGTTTCAGGACCCAGTACTTC.

The chain joins TRBV30 to TRBJ2-2; a possible D gene is TRBD1 (6 bases). Trimming removed 4 bases from V and 0 bases from J, with 9 bases in between. Per germline, CDR1 GTSNPN and CDR2 SVGIG (reference sequence). The CDR3 length is 14 residues. The CDR3 DNA follows: TGTGCCTGGAAACAGGGAACGAACACCGGGGAGCTGTTTTTT. It is translated as CAWKQGTNTGELFF.

To note about this clone: Other DNA sequences in the sample encode the same CDR3. CDR3: CASSLQGTYGYTF. In DNA, the CDR3 is TGTGCCAGCAGCCTCCAAGGCACTTATGGCTACACCTTC. The V call is TRBV6-5, the J call TRBJ1-2; D not certain. The CDR3 consists of 13 residues. Germline assignment: CDR1 MNHEY and CDR2 SVGAGI. Trimming shortened V by 6 bases and J by 5 bases, and 13 bases separated the two germline ends.

The chain links TRBV30 to TRBJ1-5; D is possibly TRBD1 (5 bases). Germline V gene lookup returns CDR1 GTSNPN and CDR2 SVGIG (reference sequence). This CDR3 spans 14 amino acids. Trimming left V 3 bases short and J 8 bases short, with 17 bases between. DNA for the CDR3: TGTGCCTGGAGCGACGGGACTCAGGTGGAGCCCCAGCATTTT. Translating it yields CAWSDGTQVEPQHF.

The chain has TRBV30 and TRBJ1-6, with D possibly being TRBD1 (5 bases). CDR1 and CDR2 (germline): GTSNPN, SVGIG (reference sequence). The V end was cut by 3 bases, the J end by 5 bases, with 8 bases between. CDR3 size: 13 residues. The CDR3 bases are TGTGCCTGGAGGGGGACTCATAATTCACCCCTCCACTTT. Amino acid sequence: CAWRGTHNSPLHF.

The genes are TRBV29-1 and TRBJ2-7; 9 bases are a match to TRBD2. Germline-derived CDR1 and CDR2 are SQVTM and ANQGSEA. Germline trimming cut 5 bases from V and 5 bases from J; bases unmatched to any gene: 10. The CDR3 length is 14 residues. The CDR3 bases are TGCAGCGTTCCCGGCAGGGCTAGCGGGGACGAGCAGTACTTC. This codes for CSVPGRASGDEQYF.

This clone showed up just a few times. This sequence joins TRBV11-2 and TRBJ2-2, with 10 bases fitting TRBD2. Germline V lookup: CDR1 SGHAT, CDR2 FQNNGV. The CDR3 runs to 15 residues. V shed 2 bases, J shed 3 bases, and the junction held 0 bases outside the gene matches. CDR3 sequence (DNA): TGTGCCAGCAGCTTACTAGCGGGAGACACCGGGGAGCTGTTTTTT. This gives the protein CASSLLAGDTGELFF.

The chain has TRBV29-1 and TRBJ1-3, with TRBD1 matching 7 bases. This CDR3 comprises 15 residues. V lost 5 bases, J lost 0 bases, and 7 bases stayed unmatched. Germline V gives CDR1 SQVTM, CDR2 ANQGSEA. The CDR3 coding sequence is TGCAGCGTTTTTGACAGGGCCAACTCTGGAAACACCATATATTTT. Its protein product is CSVFDRANSGNTIYF. The full variable domain, completed using reference TRBV29-1 and TRBJ1-3, is SAVISQKPSRDICQRGTSLTIQCQVDSQVTMMFWYRQQPGQSLTLIATANQGSEATYESGFVIDKFPISRPNLTFSTLTVSNMSPEDSSIYLCSVFDRANSGNTIYFGEGSWLTVV.

The chain uses TRBV5-1 and TRBJ2-5; D ambiguous. The germline V and J ends were trimmed by 0 bases and 2 bases, with 8 bases remaining between them. CDR1 is SGHRS, CDR2 YFSETQ, per germline. The CDR3 spans 14 residues. CDR3 bases: TGCGCCAGCAGCTTGGGGCCTGAACAAGAGACCCAGTACTTC. Amino acids: CASSLGPEQETQYF.

This chain joins TRBV4-3 and TRBJ2-5; D might be TRBD2 (5 bases). Germline V CDR1 and CDR2: LGHNA, YSLEER. The CDR3 loop spans 14 amino acids. The V and J ends lost 1 base and 5 bases respectively, with 11 bases between them. The chain's CDR3 is CASSQAGSLETQYF. CDR3 sequence (DNA): TGCGCCAGCAGCCAAGCGGGGAGCTTGGAGACCCAGTACTTC.

This clone was found a few times. This rearrangement joins TRBV29-1 to TRBJ1-1, with D maybe TRBD1 (5 bases). CDR3 length equals 10 residues. Per germline, CDR1 SQVTM and CDR2 ANQGSEA. V gave up 4 bases and J gave up 7 bases, with 7 bases separating them. CDR3 in amino acids: CSVGQNEAFF. The DNA of the CDR3 is TGCAGCGTTGGACAGAATGAAGCTTTCTTT.

This chain joins TRBV5-1 and TRBJ2-2; no firm D call. V gave up 1 base and J gave up 1 base, with 11 bases separating them. Germline-derived CDR1 and CDR2 are SGHRS and YFSETQ. CDR3 size: 16 residues. The CDR3 loop is CASSLTDRRNTGELFF. The DNA of the CDR3 is TGCGCCAGCAGCTTGACGGACCGCCGGAACACCGGGGAGCTGTTTTTT.

This rearrangement joins TRBV29-1 to TRBJ1-2; 9 nucleotides align to TRBD1. Germline CDR1 and CDR2: SQVTM and ANQGSEA. V dropped 7 bases and J dropped 2; count of bases not matched to a gene: 2. This CDR3 comprises 12 residues. As DNA, the CDR3 is TGCAGCGAGGACAGGGGCAACTATGGCTACACCTTC. Translated, it gives CSEDRGNYGYTF.

V and J are TRBV29-1 and TRBJ1-5; a possible D gene is TRBD1 (5 bases). The CDR3 contains 12 residues. Germline V gene data show CDR1 as SQVTM and CDR2 as ANQGSEA. V was trimmed by 4 bases and J by 4 bases, leaving 8 bases between them. In DNA form, the CDR3 reads TGCAGCGTTGGGGGGGGGAATCAGCCCCAGCATTTT. Translated, it gives CSVGGGNQPQHF.

The CDR3, as DNA: TGCGCCAGCAGCCAAGCCGCGGGGACAGGGTACGAGCAGTACTTC. Residues: CASSQAAGTGYEQYF. The chain recombines TRBV4-1 with TRBJ2-7, with 9 bases identical to TRBD1. Germline values: CDR1 MGHRA, CDR2 YSYEKL. CDR3 length: 15 amino acids. V gave up 1 base and J gave up 4 bases; unmatched junction bases: 5.

The rearrangement links TRBV9 to TRBJ2-3; 12 positions agree with TRBD1. The germline V gene encodes CDR1 SGDLS and CDR2 YYNGEE. The CDR3 consists of 19 residues. V trimming: 0 bases; J trimming: 0 bases; junction bases outside the gene matches: 8. CDR3 sequence: CASSVGGTGGLLSTDTQYF. The CDR3 nucleotides are TGTGCCAGCAGCGTAGGAGGGACAGGGGGCCTCCTGAGCACAGATACGCAGTATTTT.

The V and J genes are TRBV29-1 and TRBJ1-1, with TRBD1 identical over 7 bases. The CDR3 length is 13 residues. The J segment lost 9 bases and the V segment lost 0 bases, leaving 7 bases of the junction unmatched. Germline lookup yields CDR1 SQVTM and CDR2 ANQGSEA. CDR3 protein: CSVEESGDSKAFF. CDR3 in DNA: TGCAGCGTTGAAGAAAGTGGGGACAGTAAAGCTTTCTTT.

This clone was observed once. The genes are TRBV6-5 and TRBJ1-2; D possibly corresponds to TRBD1 (5 bases). CDR1 MNHEY and CDR2 SVGAGI come from the germline V gene. The CDR3 contains 14 residues. With 3 bases removed from V and 7 bases from J, the gap between germline ends came to 15 bases. The CDR3 loop reads CASSYLGGNAGYTF. The DNA for the CDR3 is TGTGCCAGCAGTTATCTTGGGGGGAACGCTGGCTACACCTTC.

This chain links TRBV19 with TRBJ2-6; D remains unclear. Germline V gene sequence: CDR1 LNHDA, CDR2 SQIVND (reference sequence). The CDR3 contains 16 residues. With 4 bases removed from V and 2 bases from J, the gap between germline ends came to 12 bases. Written as DNA, the CDR3 is TGTGCCAGTAGTAGAGACTGGGATGCTGGGGCCAACGTCCTGACTTTC. Its translation: CASSRDWDAGANVLTF.

This chain joins TRBV5-1 and TRBJ2-3; D is unclear. This CDR3 spans 12 amino acids. V lost 3 bases and J lost 6, with 8 bases in between. Germline V CDR1 and CDR2: SGHRS, YFSETQ. The DNA for the CDR3 is TGCGCCAGCAGCTCCTCATCGGATACGCAGTATTTT. Translating gives CASSSSSDTQYF.

The chain links TRBV7-9 to TRBJ2-1; D remains unclear. CDR1 and CDR2 (germline): SEHNR, FQNEAQ (reference sequence). Trimming cost V 3 bases and J 6 bases, with 15 bases left between them. This CDR3 has 15 residues. CDR3 sequence reads: CASSFGVIGSNEQFF. Here the CDR3 DNA reads TGTGCCAGCAGCTTCGGCGTGATCGGCAGCAATGAGCAGTTCTTC.

The genes are TRBV7-9 and TRBJ1-3, with TRBD1 as a possible D gene (5 bases). CDR3 length: 17 residues. Per germline, CDR1 SEHNR and CDR2 FQNEAQ (reference sequence). With 5 bases removed from V and 0 bases from J, the gap between germline ends came to 17 bases. The CDR3 sequence is CASSPKYRLSSGNTIYF. In DNA form, the CDR3 reads TGTGCCAGCAGCCCTAAGTACAGGCTGAGCTCTGGAAACACCATATATTTT.

This clone was seen a handful of times. The chain carries TRBV6-1 and TRBJ2-3, with 7 bases fitting TRBD2. The CDR3 loop spans 13 amino acids. J was trimmed by 1 base and V by 9 bases; bases with no gene match: 4. Germline V gene sequence: CDR1 MNHNS, CDR2 SASEGT. CDR3 sequence: CASSSGGTDTQYF. CDR3 DNA: TGTGCCAGTTCGAGCGGGGGCACAGATACGCAGTATTTT.